Here is one T cell receptor beta chain with its context. The table lists this clonotype with many counts. Its recognized antigen is unknown. Per-base qualities were not stored, and no clone one base away is much larger. V trim: 5 bases; J trim: 1 base; unmatched bases: 11. From cysteine to phenylalanine, the CDR3 is 16 amino acids long. Only the CDR3 part of the read is kept: 48 bases, read in frame from the first base. CDR1 and CDR2 are drawn from the germline V gene (reference sequence): SEHNR, FQNEAQ. The protocol used for the library was PCR. Sequencing took place on an Illumina HiSeq 4000. Bulk TCR libraries were made following a previously described method, with the TCR primers given in Table S5. The Qiagen AllPrep DNA/RNA kit was used to purify total RNA. Reads from multiple sequencing runs of the same library were pooled before analysis. In the original analysis: Only reads with exact TCR constant sequence were kept, trimmed to 150 nt, and grouped by their 12-nt molecular barcodes. Reads in each barcode group were sub-clustered using a 15% Levenshtein threshold, and a quality-weighted consensus sequence was built for each RNA molecule. Non-functional sequences were filtered out, along with any lower-count sequence sitting one edit away from another sequence. Based on a fit of two negative binomial distributions, barcode sub-clusters having less than 20% of the maximum read count were discarded. TCRdb redid the processing of the public reads, applying fastp at Q25 and MiXCR, and retained in-frame beta chains. Each entry is one CDR3 protein sequence, shown with its most common DNA and genes. Here the V and J calls rest on TCRdb's processing, not on the authors' analysis. This sample lists about 640,000 distinct CDR3 sequences; less than 20% were detected once. The top ten clonotypes cover roughly 0.85% of the sample.

The data belong to a study of molecular identifiers for immune sequencing clone quantification (dated by TCRdb to the late 2010s). General notes on the study: For a replicate experiment, RNA from around 20,000 or 100,000 naive CD8 T cells was divided into five aliquots, and four of the five aliquots were sequenced. The study was a methods study using CD8 T cells to benchmark molecular-identifier clustering-based TCR repertoire sequencing (MIDCIRS) and TCR RNA copy counting.

On the study overall, not on this receptor specifically: Modeling estimated roughly 3.2 recovered TCR RNA copies per cell, compared with around 9.7 by digital PCR, which implies 30% to 35% capture efficiency. In CMV-specific effector cells, over 98% of molecules were held by clones above 20 RNA copies, whereas under 1% of molecules were held by such clones in naive cells. When barcode sub-clustering was omitted, TCR diversity was inflated by chimeric consensus sequences, with chimeras reaching as high as 47%. Spiked-in Jurkat TCR RNA equivalent to a single cell was reported to be detectable even among over 800,000 naive CD8 T cells. Spiked-in Jurkat TCR RNA (around nine copies' worth), which is not part of the donor repertoire, was contained in the naive libraries. The sizes of highly expanded clones could end up underestimated when identical TCR molecules share a barcode.

Naive CD8 T cell libraries were made from approximately 20,000 to 1,000,000 sorted cells using 10%, 30% or 50% of purified RNA. On a BD FACSAria II, naive CD8 T cells were FACS-sorted as CD8+CD4-CCR7+CD45RA+ and collected into RLT Plus buffer. Roughly ten TCR copies' worth of Jurkat RNA were spiked into about 20,000-1,100,000 naive CD8 T cell samples to test detection sensitivity. Enrichment of CD8 T cells was done with RosetteSep CD8+ T Cell Enrichment Cocktail plus Ficoll-Paque, and ACK red cell lysis came afterward. The sequence was collected from a human donor in good health. Some libraries in this study had Jurkat cell RNA spiked in. This sequence uses TRBV7-9 and TRBJ2-7; 7 bases in the middle match TRBD2. Material for sequencing was naive CD8+ T cells from blood, with Jurkat cell RNA spiked in. In light of the paper, this sample's cell subset or site label describes: FACS-sorted CD8+CD4-CCR7+CD45RA+ naive T cells. The CDR3 loop reads CASSPTSIKISYEQYF. At the DNA level, the sequence is TGTGCCAGCAGCCCGACTAGCATAAAGATATCCTACGAGCAGTACTTC. Here the CDR3 is joined to the reference TRBV7-9 and TRBJ2-7 genes, and the full variable domain is: DTGVSQNPRHKITKRGQNVTFRCDPISEHNRLYWYRQTLGQGPEFLTYFQNEAQLEKSRLLSDRFSAERPKGSFSTLEIQRTEQGDSAMYLCASSPTSIKISYEQYFGPGTRLTVT.